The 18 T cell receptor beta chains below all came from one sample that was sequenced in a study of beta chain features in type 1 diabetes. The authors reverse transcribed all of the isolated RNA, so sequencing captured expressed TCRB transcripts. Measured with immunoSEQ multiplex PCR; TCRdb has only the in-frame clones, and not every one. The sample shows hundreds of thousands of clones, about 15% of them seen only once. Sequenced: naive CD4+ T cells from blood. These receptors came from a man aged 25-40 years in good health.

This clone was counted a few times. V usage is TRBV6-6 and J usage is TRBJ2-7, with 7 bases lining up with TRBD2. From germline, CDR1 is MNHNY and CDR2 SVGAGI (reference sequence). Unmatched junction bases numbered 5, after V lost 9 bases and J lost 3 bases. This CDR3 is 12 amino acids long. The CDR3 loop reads CARDGDYYEQYV. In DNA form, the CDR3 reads TGTGCCAGGGACGGGGACTACTACGAGCAGTACGTC.

Here the CDR3 DNA reads TGTGCCAGTAGTACGGACGGGCCCGGGGAGCTGTTTTTT. The encoded protein is CASSTDGPGELFF. The chain employs TRBV19 and TRBJ2-2; no clear D. The CDR3 extends over 13 amino acids. Germline loops: CDR1 LNHDA, CDR2 SQIVND (reference sequence). V dropped 4 bases and J dropped 6 bases, with 9 bases sitting between them.

CDR3 in DNA: TGCAGCGCTGGGCAAACCGAGCAGTACTTC. This encodes CSAGQTEQYF. The chain uses TRBV29-1 and TRBJ2-7; D not certain. Germline lookup yields CDR1 SQVTM and CDR2 ANQGSEA. V lost 7 bases and J 6 bases, leaving 10 bases between the germline ends. The CDR3 runs to 10 residues.

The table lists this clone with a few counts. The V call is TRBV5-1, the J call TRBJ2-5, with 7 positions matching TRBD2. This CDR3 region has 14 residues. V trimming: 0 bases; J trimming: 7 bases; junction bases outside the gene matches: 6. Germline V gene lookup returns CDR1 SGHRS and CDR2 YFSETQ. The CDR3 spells CASSLESGERTQYF. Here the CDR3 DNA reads TGCGCCAGCAGCTTGGAAAGCGGGGAAAGGACCCAGTACTTC.

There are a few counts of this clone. The CDR3 DNA sequence: TGCAGCGCTAGCGGATCCTACAATGAGCAGTTCTTC. Amino acids: CSASGSYNEQFF. The chain couples TRBV29-1 to TRBJ2-1; 7 bases match TRBD2. Germline CDR1 SQVTM, CDR2 ANQGSEA. The CDR3 has 12 residues. With V trimmed by 7 bases and J by 1 base, 1 base remained unmatched.

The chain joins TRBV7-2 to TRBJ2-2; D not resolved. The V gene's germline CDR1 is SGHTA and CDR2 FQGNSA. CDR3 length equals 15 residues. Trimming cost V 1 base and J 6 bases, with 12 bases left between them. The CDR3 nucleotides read TGTGCCAGCAGCTTAGTACCTTCCGTGGCCGGGGAGCTGTTTTTT. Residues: CASSLVPSVAGELFF.

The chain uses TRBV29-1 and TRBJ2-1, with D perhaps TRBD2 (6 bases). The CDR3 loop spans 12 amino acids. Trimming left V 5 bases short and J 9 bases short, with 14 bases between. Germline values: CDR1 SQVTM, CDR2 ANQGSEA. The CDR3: CSVLYRDFEQFF. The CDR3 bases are TGCAGCGTTTTATACCGGGACTTTGAGCAGTTCTTC.

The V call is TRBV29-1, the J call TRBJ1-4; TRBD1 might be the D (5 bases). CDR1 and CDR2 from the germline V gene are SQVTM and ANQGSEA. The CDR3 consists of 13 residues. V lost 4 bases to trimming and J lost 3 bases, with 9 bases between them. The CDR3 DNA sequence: TGCAGCGTTGCGGGGACCTCTAATGAAAAACTGTTTTTT. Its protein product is CSVAGTSNEKLFF.

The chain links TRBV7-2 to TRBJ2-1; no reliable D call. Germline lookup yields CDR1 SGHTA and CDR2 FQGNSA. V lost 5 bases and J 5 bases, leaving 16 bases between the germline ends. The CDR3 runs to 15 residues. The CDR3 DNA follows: TGTGCCAGCAGCCCAGACCGGGCCTGGGACAATGAGCAGTTCTTC. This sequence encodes CASSPDRAWDNEQFF.

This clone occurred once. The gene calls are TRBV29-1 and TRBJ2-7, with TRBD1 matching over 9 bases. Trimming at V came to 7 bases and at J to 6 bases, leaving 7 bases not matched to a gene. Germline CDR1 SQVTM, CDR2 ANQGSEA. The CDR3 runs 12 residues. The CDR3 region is CSGEGQGGEQYF. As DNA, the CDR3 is TGCAGCGGTGAGGGACAGGGAGGCGAGCAGTACTTC.

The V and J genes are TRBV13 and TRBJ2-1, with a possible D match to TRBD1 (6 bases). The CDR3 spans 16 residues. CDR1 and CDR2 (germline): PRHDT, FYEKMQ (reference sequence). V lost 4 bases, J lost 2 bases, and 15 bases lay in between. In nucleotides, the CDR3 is TGTGCCAGCAGCTCCCAGACAGGAAAACCCTACAATGAGCAGTTCTTC. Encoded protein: CASSSQTGKPYNEQFF.

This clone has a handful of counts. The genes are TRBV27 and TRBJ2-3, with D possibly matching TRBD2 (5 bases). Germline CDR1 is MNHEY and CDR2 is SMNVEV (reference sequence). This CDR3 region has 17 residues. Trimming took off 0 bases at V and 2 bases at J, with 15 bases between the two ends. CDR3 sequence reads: CASSLSGLADYTDTQYF. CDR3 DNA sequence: TGTGCCAGCAGTTTATCAGGGCTAGCTGACTACACAGATACGCAGTATTTT.

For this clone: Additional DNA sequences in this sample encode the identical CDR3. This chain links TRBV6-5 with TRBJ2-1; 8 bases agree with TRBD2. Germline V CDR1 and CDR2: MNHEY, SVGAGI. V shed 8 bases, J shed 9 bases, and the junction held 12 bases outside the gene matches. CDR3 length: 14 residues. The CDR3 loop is CASDTLRGGREQFF. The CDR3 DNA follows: TGTGCCAGCGACACACTACGCGGGGGGCGTGAGCAGTTCTTC.

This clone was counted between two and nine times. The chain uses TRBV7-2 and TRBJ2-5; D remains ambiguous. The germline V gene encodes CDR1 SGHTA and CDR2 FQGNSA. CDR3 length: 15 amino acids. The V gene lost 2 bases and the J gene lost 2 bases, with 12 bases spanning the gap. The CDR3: CASSLSWAQQETQYF. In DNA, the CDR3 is TGTGCCAGCAGCTTATCTTGGGCGCAGCAAGAGACCCAGTACTTC.

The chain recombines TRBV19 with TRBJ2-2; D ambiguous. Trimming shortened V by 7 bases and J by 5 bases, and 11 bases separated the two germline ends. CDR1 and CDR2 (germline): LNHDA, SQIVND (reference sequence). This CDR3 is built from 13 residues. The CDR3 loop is CASKQKGTGELFF. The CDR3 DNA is TGTGCCAGTAAACAGAAGGGTACCGGGGAGCTGTTTTTT.

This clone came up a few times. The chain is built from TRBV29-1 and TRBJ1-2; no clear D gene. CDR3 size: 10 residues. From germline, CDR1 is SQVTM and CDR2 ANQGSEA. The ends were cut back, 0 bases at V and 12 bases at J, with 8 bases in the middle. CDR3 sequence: CSVEEVAHTF. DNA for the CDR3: TGCAGCGTTGAAGAGGTGGCCCACACCTTC. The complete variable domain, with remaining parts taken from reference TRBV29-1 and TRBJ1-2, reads SAVISQKPSRDICQRGTSLTIQCQVDSQVTMMFWYRQQPGQSLTLIATANQGSEATYESGFVIDKFPISRPNLTFSTLTVSNMSPEDSSIYLCSVEEVAHTFGSGTRLTVV.

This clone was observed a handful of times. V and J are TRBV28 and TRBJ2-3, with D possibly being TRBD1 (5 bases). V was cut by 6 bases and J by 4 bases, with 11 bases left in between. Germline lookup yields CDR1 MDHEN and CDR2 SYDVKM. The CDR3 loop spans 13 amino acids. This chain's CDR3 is CASRGPMPDTQYF. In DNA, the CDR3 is TGTGCCAGCAGGGGGCCCATGCCAGATACGCAGTATTTT.

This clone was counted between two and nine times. The CDR3 reads CASSTDRTGSIGYTF. The CDR3 DNA sequence: TGTGCCAGCAGCACCGATCGGACAGGGTCTATCGGCTACACCTTC. The chain couples TRBV7-9 to TRBJ1-2; 8 bases fit TRBD1. The CDR3 runs 15 residues. CDR1 is SEHNR, CDR2 FQNEAQ, per germline (reference sequence). V lost 5 bases, J lost 8 bases, and 13 bases stayed unmatched.